This TCR beta chain was observed in a study of CD8+ T cells in alopecia areata (dated by TCRdb to 2016 to 2018). Context from the whole study: In both human patients and the C3H/HeJ mouse model, the study applied high-throughput TCRbeta sequencing to look at T cell clonal expansion in alopecia areata. In humans, TCRbeta sequencing was performed on scalp tissue and on sorted CD4+ and CD8+ peripheral blood T cells from healthy controls and from patients with patchy or totalis/universalis alopecia areata. Scalp clonality was compared across normal scalp (n=4), patchy alopecia areata scalp (n=8), and alopecia totalis/universalis scalp (n=8). The RNA source kit depended on sample type: the PAXgene miRNA kit for fixed scalp, the miRNeasy kit for PBMCs, and the RNeasy kit for mouse skin. immunoSEQ multiplex PCR using 35 Vbeta forward primers and 13 Jbeta reverse primers was used to amplify TCRbeta CDR3 regions. What the study reported, not specific to this receptor: TCR sequences shared between patients were less clear than in mice, possibly partly because of HLA diversity in the patient population. Compared with normal scalp, lesional scalp, particularly in alopecia totalis/universalis, had higher clonality and more expanded CD8+ clones, which suggests antigenic drive. Scalp TCR repertoire analysis is complicated because resident alphabeta T cells in normal human skin are also sequenced, whereas mouse skin is dominated by gammadelta T cells.

The library was prepared using the immunoSEQ multiplex PCR assay. RNA was extracted from all samples and reverse transcribed into cDNA, which served as template for TCR sequencing. First-strand cDNA was synthesized with SuperScript III using a 2:1 mix of oligo-dT and random hexamers. A synthetic immune receptor repertoire was used to measure amplification bias, and any remaining bias was corrected computationally. Concerning the study's data processing: Raw reads were preprocessed to remove errors, and CDR3 was defined by IMGT conventions from the conserved cysteine to phenylalanine. Clonality was computed as 1 minus the Shannon entropy, with the entropy normalized by log2 of the number of productive unique TCRs. Whether scalp clones were CD4 or CD8 was inferred by matching scalp TCRbeta sequences against CD4 and CD8 repertoires sorted from blood. The table was pulled from immuneACCESS by TCRdb, which kept in-frame rearrangements only. Such tables lose some clones; where checked, under half of the loss comes from unresolved V genes, and the rest has no known cause. V and J calls and clone size are copied from that table; D and trimming were computed from the DNA. For this sample the table gives 65,000 to 100,000 clones, of which just over 50% were detected only once. The top ten clonotypes cover approximately 5.3% of the sample.

Peripheral blood and lesional scalp punch biopsies were obtained from patients with alopecia areata. PBMCs were isolated by density centrifugation and stained for CD3, CD4 and CD8, after which CD4+ and CD8+ T cells were sorted on a FACSAria. Untreated alopecia areata patients were recruited as part of a multicenter biomarker study. Blood CD8+ T cells from about five biomarker-study patients were further sorted into NKG2D-low and NKG2D-high fractions. The CDR3 contains 13 residues, cysteine and phenylalanine counted. Kept here is only the CDR3 DNA, which spans 39 bases and is read in frame from base 1. The junction shows trimming of 7 bases on V and 3 bases on J, plus 13 bases between the germline ends. According to the germline V gene, CDR1 reads SQVTM and CDR2 reads ANQGSEA. Note on this clone: Its antigen is unknown. Base qualities are missing; no much larger clone stands one base away.

The receptor's source is a human donor with alopecia areata. Sample: NKG2D-high CD8+ T cells sorted from blood. This specimen's cell subset or site label, interpreted: sorted CD8+ NKG2D-high blood T cells. The sequence is built from TRBV29-1 and TRBJ2-1; the D segment might be TRBD1 or TRBD2, since each matches 5 bases. The nucleotides are TGCAGCGCCGAGGGGCAGGACTACAATGAGCAGTTCTTC. Translated, it gives CSAEGQDYNEQFF.